These 17 T cell receptor beta chains came from one sample sequenced in a study of blood T cell repertoires in COVID-19. Using immunoSEQ multiplex PCR, the repertoire was profiled, and TCRdb retains in-frame clones only, with some absent. The data show about 220,000 clones, roughly 90% seen once. The specimen sequenced was PBMCs or T cells enriched from blood (not recorded which). The receptors derive from a woman in her twenties or thirties who had recovered from COVID-19.

This chain joins TRBV6-1 and TRBJ2-5; 14 bases match TRBD2. V lost 3 bases to trimming and J lost 6 bases; unmatched junction nucleotides: 3. The V gene's germline CDR1 is MNHNS and CDR2 SASEGT. The CDR3 length is 15 residues. The CDR3 is CASSDRLAGGKTQYF. In nucleotides, the CDR3 is TGTGCCAGCAGTGATCGACTAGCGGGGGGGAAGACCCAGTACTTC.

This clone was seen just once. The genes are TRBV23-1 and TRBJ2-2; the D gene is possibly TRBD1 (6 bases). TRBV23-1 is known as an ORF, though its function is uncertain. Trimming shortened V by 2 bases and J by 1 base, and 11 bases separated the two germline ends. The CDR3 extends over 16 amino acids. For the CDR3, the DNA is TGCGCCAGCAGTCAAATGGTGACAGGGAACACCGGGGAGCTGTTTTTT. This sequence encodes CASSQMVTGNTGELFF.

This chain links TRBV12-3 or TRBV12-4 with TRBJ2-3; no definite D call. V was pared by 6 bases and J by 2 bases, with 3 bases between. CDR3 length: 11 amino acids. CDR3 residues: CASRLTDTQYF. In nucleotides, the CDR3 is TGTGCCAGCAGACTCACAGATACGCAGTATTTT.

The J gene is TRBJ1-5, the V gene TRBV21-1. TRBV21-1 is reported as a pseudogene. The CDR3 consists of 21 residues. This chain's CDR3 is CASSKVKPTGVGGPVNQPQHF. The CDR3, as DNA: TGTGCCAGCAGCAAAGTAAAGCCGACAGGAGTGGGGGGGCCGGTTAATCAGCCCCAGCATTTT.

This rearrangement joins TRBV25-1 to TRBJ1-3; maybe TRBD1 (6 bases). CDR3 length: 14 amino acids. The germline V and J ends were trimmed by 5 bases and 2 bases, with 10 bases remaining between them. Germline CDR1 and CDR2: MGHDK and SYGVNS. The CDR3 loop reads CASSHGGPGNTIYF. The CDR3 DNA sequence: TGTGCCAGCAGTCACGGGGGGCCTGGAAACACCATATATTTT. Filled out from reference TRBV25-1 and TRBJ1-3, the complete variable domain reads EADIYQTPRYLVIGTGKKITLECSQTMGHDKMYWYQQDPGMELHLIHYSYGVNSTEKGDLSSESTVSRIRTEHFPLTLESARPSHTSQYLCASSHGGPGNTIYFGEGSWLTVV.

The rearrangement joins TRBV29-1 to TRBJ2-3; 12 nucleotides align to TRBD1. This CDR3 region has 16 residues. The J segment lost 4 bases and the V segment lost 6 bases, leaving 11 bases of the junction unmatched. Per the germline V gene, CDR1 is SQVTM and CDR2 is ANQGSEA. This chain's CDR3 is CSVIPRDRGRPDTQYF. Here the CDR3 DNA reads TGCAGCGTGATCCCCCGGGACAGGGGGCGTCCAGATACGCAGTATTTT.

The V call is TRBV6-5, the J call TRBJ2-3, with D tentatively TRBD1 (6 bases). CDR3 length: 12 amino acids. CDR1 and CDR2 (germline): MNHEY, SVGAGI. Deletions cut 11 bases from V and 4 bases from J, with 13 bases between. As DNA, the CDR3 is TGTGCCGTTCGCGAGGGGGCAGATACGCAGTATTTT. Its translation: CAVREGADTQYF.

This rearrangement joins TRBV5-1 to TRBJ1-6; 8 nucleotides agree with TRBD1. Germline trimming cut 2 bases from V and 7 bases from J; bases unmatched to any gene: 2. In germline, CDR1 is SGHRS, CDR2 YFSETQ. CDR3 length: 14 amino acids. The CDR3 nucleotides read TGCGCCAGCAGCTTTGGACAGGGAAATTCACCCCTCCACTTT. This sequence encodes CASSFGQGNSPLHF.

This clone appeared a single time. The CDR3 coding sequence is TGCGCCAGCAGCCAAGATTTTATAACAGGGGGTTCCTATGGCTACACCTTC. Translated: CASSQDFITGGSYGYTF. The genes are TRBV4-3 and TRBJ1-2; TRBD1 agrees at 8 bases. CDR3 length: 17 residues. The germline CDR1 and CDR2 sequences are LGHNA and YSLEER. V gave up 0 bases and J gave up 4 bases; unmatched junction bases: 10.

The chain carries TRBV5-4 and TRBJ1-1, with D tentatively TRBD1 (5 bases). Between the trimmed V and J ends, which lost 0 bases and 4 bases, there was a span of 7 bases. This CDR3 comprises 13 residues. CDR1 and CDR2 (germline): SGHNT, YYREEE (reference sequence). The DNA of the CDR3 is TGTGCCAGCAGCTTGGAGCAGGGCACTGAAGCTTTCTTT. This gives the protein CASSLEQGTEAFF.

This rearrangement joins TRBV9 to TRBJ1-2; 9 nucleotides line up with TRBD1. J was trimmed by 4 bases and V by 4 bases; bases with no gene match: 14. This CDR3 contains 17 residues. Germline CDR1 is SGDLS and CDR2 is YYNGEE. The CDR3 DNA sequence: TGTGCCAGCAGCTTCCGGGACAGGGATCTCGTCGGCTATGGCTACACCTTC. Its translation is CASSFRDRDLVGYGYTF.

The rearrangement uses TRBV18 and TRBJ2-4, with D unresolved. In germline, CDR1 is KGHSH, CDR2 LQKENI. The CDR3 has 16 amino acids. V was trimmed by 5 bases and J by 0 bases, leaving 14 bases between them. In DNA form, the CDR3 reads TGTGCCAGCTCATCTCAGGTTTTACTAGCCAAAAACATTCAGTACTTC. It is translated as CASSSQVLLAKNIQYF.

J is TRBJ1-1 and V is TRBV7-9; weak D call: TRBD1 (5 bases). CDR1 is SEHNR, CDR2 FQNEAQ, per germline (reference sequence). The germline V and J ends were trimmed by 5 bases and 0 bases, with 13 bases remaining between them. The CDR3 covers 15 residues. The CDR3 nucleotides read TGTGCCAGCAGCCCCAACCAGGGTATGAACACTGAAGCTTTCTTT. Protein sequence: CASSPNQGMNTEAFF.

This clone came up a few times. V is TRBV6-5 and J is TRBJ1-6, with unresolved D. The CDR3 totals 15 residues. Germline lookup yields CDR1 MNHEY and CDR2 SVGAGI. Trimming cost V 2 bases and J 7 bases, with 12 bases left between them. DNA for the CDR3: TGTGCCAGCAGTTACGATCACAGTTTGAATTCACCCCTCCACTTT. Amino acid sequence: CASSYDHSLNSPLHF.

The rearrangement uses TRBV5-1 and TRBJ2-1, with TRBD1 as a possible D gene (5 bases). From germline, CDR1 is SGHRS and CDR2 YFSETQ. This CDR3 comprises 15 residues. V dropped 0 bases and J dropped 6 bases, with 13 bases sitting between them. This CDR3 is CASSLVIREGNEQFF. The DNA of the CDR3 is TGCGCCAGCAGCTTGGTAATCAGGGAAGGCAATGAGCAGTTCTTC.

This clone was seen only once. V is TRBV6-5 and J is TRBJ1-2; 9 bases align to TRBD1. CDR1 is MNHEY and CDR2 is SVGAGI in the germline V gene. The V segment lost 6 bases and the J segment 4 bases; nucleotides outside the gene matches: 9. The CDR3 consists of 15 residues. CDR3 residues: CASSWTGENIYGYTF. As DNA, the CDR3 is TGTGCCAGCAGCTGGACAGGGGAGAATATCTATGGCTACACCTTC.

The rearrangement uses TRBV29-1 and TRBJ1-1; TRBD1 agrees at 8 bases. V lost 8 bases and J lost 9; bases outside the gene matches: 14. Looked up from germline, CDR1 is SQVTM and CDR2 is ANQGSEA. This CDR3 spans 13 amino acids. CDR3 sequence reads: CSTQAISRGQAFF. For the CDR3, the DNA is TGCAGCACCCAAGCAATTTCCAGGGGGCAAGCTTTCTTT.